In its sample, the clone carrying this T cell receptor beta chain was seen many times. Its cognate antigen is unknown. The data were taken from a study of T-cell memory formation after mild COVID-19. Study-level results: Mainly CM and EM harbored the contracting CD4+ clones; mainly EMRA harbored the CD8+ ones.

The V end lost 5 bases, the J end lost 6 bases, and 16 bases lay between the germline ends. CDR1 is SEHNR, CDR2 FQNEAQ, per germline (reference sequence). The CDR3 runs 15 residues. Constant-segment primers and 5'RACE yielded cDNA libraries for TCR alpha and TCR beta, each carrying sample barcodes and UMIs. TCRdb re-derived calls from the 5' RACE reads in MiXCR, one entry per CDR3 protein. The table has 450,000 or so distinct CDR3 sequences, about 20% seen once; the top ten hold about 8.8%. The receptor was isolated from an adult woman who had mild COVID-19 (a few samples of this study predate the infection). Cell type and time point are not known. This chain joins TRBV7-9 and TRBJ2-2; possible D gene TRBD2, 6 bases. Sequences were obtained from PBMCs or a T cell subset sorted from them (not recorded which). CDR3 DNA: TGTGCCAGCAGCCCCGGCACTAGCAAGGCCGGGGAGCTGTTTTTT. Protein: CASSPGTSKAGELFF.